The T cell receptor (beta chain) described here comes from a study of blood T cell repertoires in COVID-19. Study details: The samples span acute and convalescent COVID-19 from the United States, Italy and Spain.

Sequencing used immunoSEQ multiplex PCR; TCRdb keeps in-frame clones, though not all of them. The sample carries more than 85,000 clones, just under 90% recorded once. V was pared by 0 bases and J by 5 bases, with 5 bases of the junction left unmatched. The CDR3 sequence is 14 residues long. Per germline, CDR1 SGHRS and CDR2 YFSETQ. Sequencing input: peripheral blood. V and J are TRBV5-1 and TRBJ2-7; 7 bases match TRBD2. The clonotype comes from a human donor in a cohort sampled during active COVID-19. CDR3 sequence reads: CASSLAPGRDEQYF. The CDR3 coding sequence is TGCGCCAGCAGCTTGGCCCCGGGGAGGGACGAGCAGTACTTC. Complete variable domain (other parts from reference TRBV5-1 and TRBJ2-7): KAGVTQTPRYLIKTRGQQVTLSCSPISGHRSVSWYQQTPGQGLQFLFEYFSETQRNKGNFPGRFSGRQFSNSRSEMNVSTLELGDSALYLCASSLAPGRDEQYFGPGTRLTVT.